The 27 T cell receptor beta chains reported below all come from one sample, sequenced in a study of control samples from healthy donors and cancer patients. Clones were sequenced by immunoSEQ multiplex PCR, and TCRdb holds only the in-frame ones, with some missing. Of more than 85,000 clones listed, about nine tenths are singletons. The sample consisted of blood. All receptors come from a human donor in good health. The donor label of this sample is uncertain.

This sequence joins TRBV20-1 and TRBJ2-3; perhaps TRBD1 as D (6 bases). The germline gives CDR1 DFQATT, CDR2 SNEGSKA (reference sequence). This CDR3 has 15 amino acids. Trimming stripped 3 bases from V and 5 bases from J, with 18 bases between. CDR3 bases: TGCAGTGCTAGTCCCCGGGACACTTGGAAAGATACGCAGTATTTT. Encoded protein: CSASPRDTWKDTQYF.

This sequence joins TRBV28 and TRBJ2-3; no clear D. The V and J ends lost 3 bases and 0 bases respectively, with 4 bases between them. The germline V gene encodes CDR1 MDHEN and CDR2 SYDVKM. This CDR3 comprises 13 residues. CDR3 region: CASSFGSTDTQYF. The CDR3 region has the DNA TGTGCCAGCAGTTTTGGGAGCACAGATACGCAGTATTTT.

This clone was recorded once. This chain links TRBV2 with TRBJ1-2; D gene unclear. CDR3 length equals 12 residues. V dropped 4 bases and J dropped 4 bases, with 7 bases sitting between them. Germline CDR1 and CDR2: SNHLY and FYNNEI. The DNA for the CDR3 is TGTGCCAGCAGTGGGACCGCCTATGGCTACACCTTC. Its translation: CASSGTAYGYTF.

V is TRBV2 and J is TRBJ1-3; 7 nucleotides match TRBD1. V lost 8 bases, J lost 2 bases, and 9 bases stayed unmatched. CDR1 is SNHLY and CDR2 is FYNNEI in the germline V gene. CDR3 length: 15 amino acids. The CDR3 region is CASLGGRSPGNTIYF. The CDR3 DNA reads as TGTGCCAGCCTAGGGGGCAGAAGCCCTGGAAACACCATATATTTT.

The V gene is TRBV12-3 or TRBV12-4, the J gene TRBJ2-3; D not resolved. Trimming removed 6 bases at V and 0 bases at J, with 7 bases between. The CDR3 totals 13 residues. CDR3 in DNA: TGTGCCAGCAGCGCGACTAGCACAGATACGCAGTATTTT. As protein: CASSATSTDTQYF.

CDR3 nucleotides: TGTGCCAGCAGCTTTACCGGGGCAGAGGATACGCAGTATTTT. Translation: CASSFTGAEDTQYF. This chain joins TRBV5-4 and TRBJ2-3; D tentatively fits TRBD1 or TRBD2 (5 bases each). Trimming removed 2 bases at V and 6 bases at J, with 13 bases between. CDR1 SGHNT and CDR2 YYREEE come from the germline V gene (reference sequence). The CDR3 length is 14 residues.

V gene TRBV18 combines with J gene TRBJ2-6; D ambiguous. The germline V and J ends were trimmed by 4 bases and 1 base, with 14 bases remaining between them. This CDR3 is built from 17 residues. CDR1 KGHSH and CDR2 LQKENI come from the germline V gene. CDR3: CASSRVHLGSGANVLTF. CDR3 sequence (DNA): TGTGCCAGCTCACGTGTACATTTGGGATCTGGGGCCAACGTCCTGACTTTC. The full variable domain, with the rest looked up from reference TRBV18 and TRBJ2-6, is NAGVMQNPRHLVRRRGQEARLRCSPMKGHSHVYWYRQLPEEGLKFMVYLQKENIIDESGMPKERFSAEFPKEGPSILRIQQVVRGDSAAYFCASSRVHLGSGANVLTFGAGSRLTVL.

CDR3 in amino acids: CASSLEVSRVSSETQYF. CDR3 DNA: TGTGCCAGCAGCTTAGAAGTTTCTAGGGTGTCATCGGAGACCCAGTACTTC. The chain couples TRBV7-2 to TRBJ2-5, with no clear D. Per the germline V gene, CDR1 is SGHTA and CDR2 is FQGNSA. Trimming left V 1 base short and J 5 bases short, with 20 bases between. The CDR3 runs 17 residues. The full variable domain, its missing parts supplied by reference TRBV7-2 and TRBJ2-5, is GAGVSQSPSNKVTEKGKDVELRCDPISGHTALYWYRQSLGQGLEFLIYFQGNSAPDKSGLPSDRFSAERTGGSVSTLTIQRTQQEDSAVYLCASSLEVSRVSSETQYFGPGTRLLVL.

The chain joins TRBV19 to TRBJ2-1; 7 bases align to TRBD1. V lost 9 bases, J lost 6 bases, and 11 bases stayed unmatched. This CDR3 contains 14 residues. Germline V lookup: CDR1 LNHDA, CDR2 SQIVND (reference sequence). CDR3 protein: CASQVGDSINEQFF. In nucleotides, the CDR3 is TGTGCCAGCCAGGTGGGGGACAGCATCAATGAGCAGTTCTTC.

The CDR3 loop is CASSAQGAEAFF. Written as DNA, the CDR3 is TGTGCCAGCAGTGCACAGGGGGCTGAAGCTTTCTTT. The rearrangement joins TRBV6-6 to TRBJ1-1; 8 nucleotides line up with TRBD1. Germline V gives CDR1 MNHNY, CDR2 SVGAGI (reference sequence). This CDR3 contains 12 residues. V shed 5 bases and J 6 bases; nucleotides not matched to a gene: 2.

Written as DNA, the CDR3 is TGTGCCAGCAGTTTAGGGGGCATCGAGGCTTTCTTT. Its translation is CASSLGGIEAFF. The rearrangement uses TRBV12-3 or TRBV12-4 and TRBJ1-1; the D gene is possibly TRBD1 (5 bases). The V and J ends lost 1 base and 11 bases respectively, with 11 bases between them. The CDR3 is made up of 12 amino acids.

The chain combines TRBV10-3 with TRBJ1-1; 9 bases are shared with TRBD1. The V segment lost 7 bases and the J segment 3 bases; nucleotides outside the gene matches: 6. Germline values: CDR1 ENHRY, CDR2 SYGVKD. This CDR3 comprises 14 residues. The CDR3 protein is CAIKTGGADTEAFF. In DNA form, the CDR3 reads TGTGCCATCAAAACAGGGGGCGCGGACACTGAAGCTTTCTTT.

V gene TRBV25-1 combines with J gene TRBJ2-7, with D unclear. Per the germline V gene, CDR1 is MGHDK and CDR2 is SYGVNS. V was trimmed by 7 bases and J by 3 bases, leaving 13 bases between them. The CDR3 loop spans 13 amino acids. CDR3 bases: TGTGCCAGCACTCCCGGGTCCCACTACGAGCAGTACTTC. This encodes CASTPGSHYEQYF.

V gene TRBV6-5 combines with J gene TRBJ1-5, with 10 bases identical to TRBD1. The trim removed 6 bases at V and 4 bases at J, leaving 6 bases unmatched. Germline values: CDR1 MNHEY, CDR2 SVGAGI. The CDR3 is 15 amino acids. CDR3 region: CASSSGTGENQPQHF. CDR3 DNA sequence: TGTGCCAGCAGCTCCGGGACAGGGGAGAATCAGCCCCAGCATTTT.

The J gene is TRBJ1-2, the V gene TRBV29-1; no definite D call. Trimming left V 0 bases short and J 1 base short, with 6 bases between. The germline gives CDR1 SQVTM, CDR2 ANQGSEA. CDR3 length: 13 amino acids. The CDR3 DNA sequence: TGCAGCGTTGAAGAGGCGGGTAACTATGGCTACACCTTC. Protein: CSVEEAGNYGYTF.

The chain links TRBV6-6 to TRBJ2-7, with 15 bases lining up with TRBD2. The V segment lost 6 bases and the J segment 3 bases; nucleotides outside the gene matches: 6. The CDR3 extends over 16 amino acids. Germline V gene lookup returns CDR1 MNHNY and CDR2 SVGAGI (reference sequence). CDR3: CASSRKGLAGGYEQYF. The CDR3 DNA reads TGTGCCAGCAGCCGCAAGGGACTAGCGGGGGGCTACGAGCAGTACTTC.

This chain connects TRBV5-1 to TRBJ2-3, with TRBD2 matching 16 bases. The CDR3 covers 19 residues. Germline lookup yields CDR1 SGHRS and CDR2 YFSETQ. Trimming took 4 bases from V and 2 from J; bases not matched to a gene: 10. In DNA, the CDR3 is TGCGCCAGCAGCACCACCGGGACTAGCGGGGGGGCATTCACAGATACGCAGTATTTT. Its protein is CASSTTGTSGGAFTDTQYF.

V is TRBV18 and J is TRBJ2-5, with 9 bases matching TRBD2. CDR1 is KGHSH and CDR2 is LQKENI in the germline V gene. Trimming cost V 0 bases and J 2 bases; bases outside gene matches: 19. CDR3 length: 21 amino acids. The CDR3, as DNA: TGTGCCAGCTCACCACCGTCACTAGGGCACCCTGGCGGGGGGGCTCAAGAGACCCAGTACTTC. Translated, it gives CASSPPSLGHPGGGAQETQYF.

The rearrangement links TRBV30 to TRBJ2-1; TRBD2 matches 9 bases. The V and J ends lost 4 bases and 5 bases, in that order; junction bases with no gene match: 9. In germline, CDR1 is GTSNPN, CDR2 SVGIG (reference sequence). This CDR3 has 15 residues. The CDR3 DNA reads as TGTGCCTGGATCGAAGGGACTAGCTTCCACAATGAGCAGTTCTTC. The encoded protein is CAWIEGTSFHNEQFF.

The chain links TRBV19 to TRBJ1-2, with 8 bases that match TRBD1. From germline, CDR1 is LNHDA and CDR2 SQIVND (reference sequence). Germline trimming cut 2 bases from V and 5 bases from J; bases unmatched to any gene: 7. The CDR3 is 15 residues long. The DNA of the CDR3 is TGTGCCAGTAGTATAACCCCCGACAGGGGATATGGCTACACCTTC. As protein: CASSITPDRGYGYTF.

The rearrangement links TRBV4-2 to TRBJ2-1, with 9 bases identical to TRBD2. Germline trimming cut 1 base from V and 3 bases from J; bases unmatched to any gene: 1. Germline lookup yields CDR1 LGHNA and CDR2 YNFKEQ. The CDR3 extends over 15 amino acids. The CDR3 region has the DNA TGTGCCAGCAGCCAAGCTAGCGGGGTCTACAATGAGCAGTTCTTC. It is translated as CASSQASGVYNEQFF.

This clone appeared once. The gene calls are TRBV5-5 and TRBJ1-3; D is unclear. The CDR3 sequence is 15 residues long. In germline, CDR1 is SGHKS, CDR2 YYEKEE (reference sequence). Trimming stripped 4 bases from V and 0 bases from J, with 11 bases between. The CDR3 DNA reads as TGTGCCAGCAGCCCTACCTCGAGCTCTGGAAACACCATATATTTT. Translating it yields CASSPTSSSGNTIYF.

This clone was counted a single time. This chain joins TRBV11-2 and TRBJ1-1, with D hard to call. The CDR3 is made up of 16 amino acids. Germline CDR1 SGHAT, CDR2 FQNNGV. V was shortened by 1 base and J by 4 bases, with 16 bases between the two germline ends. The CDR3 nucleotides are TGTGCCAGCAGCTTAGGGAATGGCAGACGATTCACTGAAGCTTTCTTT. Residues: CASSLGNGRRFTEAFF.

This chain joins TRBV23-1 and TRBJ1-5; D might be TRBD1 (5 bases). TRBV23-1 is labeled an ORF, and its function is uncertain. V was clipped by 7 bases and J by 0 bases, with 22 bases between them. This CDR3 has 18 residues. The CDR3 DNA reads as TGCGCCAGCACCCGCGGGCGTTGGGGCTCTGATAGCAATCAGCCCCAGCATTTT. Encoded protein: CASTRGRWGSDSNQPQHF.

This clone has a single count. The rearrangement joins TRBV30 to TRBJ2-3, with TRBD2 matching 7 bases. CDR1 and CDR2 (germline): GTSNPN, SVGIG (reference sequence). The CDR3 runs 16 residues. V lost 0 bases, J lost 1 base, and 7 bases stayed unmatched. CDR3 residues: CAWSVLGGIRTDTQYF. The CDR3 DNA follows: TGTGCCTGGAGTGTACTGGGGGGGATACGCACAGATACGCAGTATTTT.

The chain carries TRBV14 and TRBJ1-1; the match to TRBD1 covers 7 bases. Trimming cost V 4 bases and J 4 bases; bases outside gene matches: 15. Germline V lookup: CDR1 SGHDN, CDR2 FVKESK. The length of the CDR3 is 17 residues. CDR3 region: CASSLLEGALQSTEAFF. The CDR3 DNA reads TGTGCCAGCAGCCTTTTAGAGGGGGCGTTGCAATCCACTGAAGCTTTCTTT.

The chain employs TRBV2 and TRBJ2-2; tentative D call: TRBD1 (8 bases). The CDR3 has 13 residues. V lost 9 bases and J 4 bases, leaving 12 bases between the germline ends. In germline, CDR1 is SNHLY, CDR2 FYNNEI. The DNA of the CDR3 is TGTGCCAGGACAGGGGAGGGCACCGGGGAGCTGTTTTTT. This encodes CARTGEGTGELFF.